This TCR beta chain was captured by sequencing in a study of identical twins. TCRdb independently ran MiXCR on the 5' RACE reads; one entry per CDR3 protein. The sample lists fewer than 900,000 distinct CDR3 sequences; 15% to 20% were seen once. Donors uniformly comprised healthy Caucasians. This clonotype was seen many times. CDR1 and CDR2 from the germline V gene are MNHNY and SVGAGI (reference sequence). The CDR3 loop spans 11 amino acids. Trimming stripped 5 bases from V and 8 bases from J, with 7 bases between. These data were also reused for a study on T cells expressing NK-cell markers. That source notes: The TCR beta repertoires originated in sorted CD3+CD56+NKG2C+, CD3+CD56+NKG2C- and CD3+CD56-NKG2C+ T cells. Leadership of the CD3+CD56-NKG2C+ fraction also belonged to these clonotypes in a handful of donors.

This rearrangement joins TRBV6-6 to TRBJ2-1, with no clear D. This TCR derives from a woman younger than 35 in good health. Sequencing was carried out using PBMCs. The CDR3 region is CASSPRDEQFF. CDR3 DNA sequence: TGTGCCAGCAGTCCACGGGATGAGCAGTTCTTC.